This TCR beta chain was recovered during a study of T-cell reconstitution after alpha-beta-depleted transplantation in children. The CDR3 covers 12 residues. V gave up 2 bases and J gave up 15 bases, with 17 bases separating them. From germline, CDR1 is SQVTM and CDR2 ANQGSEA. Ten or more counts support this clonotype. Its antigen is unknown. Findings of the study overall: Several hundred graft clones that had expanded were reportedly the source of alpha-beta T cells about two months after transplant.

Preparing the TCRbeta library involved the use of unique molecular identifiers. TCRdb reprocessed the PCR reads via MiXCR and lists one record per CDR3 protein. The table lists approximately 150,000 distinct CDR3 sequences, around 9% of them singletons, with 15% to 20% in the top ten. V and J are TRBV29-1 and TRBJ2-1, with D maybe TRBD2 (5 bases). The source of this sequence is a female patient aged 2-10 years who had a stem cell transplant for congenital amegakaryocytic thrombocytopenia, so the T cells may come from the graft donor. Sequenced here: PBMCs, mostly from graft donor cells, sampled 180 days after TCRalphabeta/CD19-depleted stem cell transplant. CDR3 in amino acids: CSVESEGLLRFF. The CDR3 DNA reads TGCAGCGTTGAAAGTGAGGGTCTACTTCGGTTCTTC.